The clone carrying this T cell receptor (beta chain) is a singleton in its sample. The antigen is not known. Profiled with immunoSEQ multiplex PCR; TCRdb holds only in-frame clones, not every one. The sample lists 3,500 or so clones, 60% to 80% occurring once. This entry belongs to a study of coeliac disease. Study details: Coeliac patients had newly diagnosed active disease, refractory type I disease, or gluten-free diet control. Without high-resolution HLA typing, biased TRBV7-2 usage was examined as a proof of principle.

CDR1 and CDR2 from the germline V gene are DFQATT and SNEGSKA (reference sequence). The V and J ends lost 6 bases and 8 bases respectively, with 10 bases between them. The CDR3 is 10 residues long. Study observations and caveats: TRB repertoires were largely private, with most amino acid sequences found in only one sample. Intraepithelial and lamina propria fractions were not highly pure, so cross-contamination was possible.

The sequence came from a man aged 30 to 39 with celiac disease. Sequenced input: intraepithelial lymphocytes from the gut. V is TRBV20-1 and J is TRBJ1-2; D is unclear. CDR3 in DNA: TGCAGTGCAGGACTGGAGGGCTACACCTTC. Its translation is CSAGLEGYTF.